The 28 T cell receptor beta chains reported below all come from one sample, sequenced in a study of cytomegalovirus exposure and HLA in healthy donors. A multiplex PCR was run with 60 Vbeta primers and 13 Jbeta primers. Data came from immunoSEQ multiplex PCR; TCRdb stores just in-frame clones and leaves some out. In the table there are fewer than 200,000 clones, roughly 80% of which are singletons. The sample comprised PBMCs. Receptors originate from a boy under 18 in good health and CMV-seronegative.

With regard to this clone: Compared with germline, one end of the junction differs, possibly owing to a read error. The chain combines TRBV7-7 with TRBJ2-5; no reliable D call. Germline loops: CDR1 SSHAT, CDR2 FNYEAQ (reference sequence). The CDR3 runs 15 residues. This CDR3 reads CASSLSYRSQETQYF. The CDR3 coding sequence is TGTGCTAGCAGCTTATCCTACCGCTCCCAAGAGACCCAGTACTTC.

This clone was counted between two and nine times. The V call is TRBV5-1, the J call TRBJ1-2; TRBD1 is a possible D gene (6 bases). In germline, CDR1 is SGHRS, CDR2 YFSETQ. The CDR3 extends over 16 amino acids. V lost 5 bases, J lost 4 bases, and 21 bases lay in between. Here the CDR3 reads CASRSRGGSPGYGYTF. The CDR3 DNA is TGCGCCAGCAGGTCCCGAGGGGGATCTCCTGGCTATGGCTACACCTTC.

The rearrangement joins TRBV4-2 to TRBJ2-7; no definite D call. This CDR3 has 12 residues. Germline CDR1 LGHNA, CDR2 YNFKEQ. The V and J ends lost 3 bases and 7 bases respectively, with 10 bases between them. CDR3 nucleotides: TGTGCCAGCAGCCACCCCGGCGGAGAGCAGTACTTC. Translated: CASSHPGGEQYF.

V is TRBV11-3 and J is TRBJ1-3, with TRBD1 as a possible D gene (5 bases). There are 14 residues in the CDR3. V was cut by 2 bases and J by 4 bases, with 9 bases left in between. CDR1 is SGHNT and CDR2 is YENEEA in the germline V gene. The DNA of the CDR3 is TGTGCCAGCAGCTTACCAGGGATAGGAAACACCATATATTTT. Translated, it gives CASSLPGIGNTIYF. Full variable domain (remainder filled in from reference TRBV11-3 and TRBJ1-3): EAGVVQSPRYKIIEKKQPVAFWCNPISGHNTLYWYLQNLGQGPELLIRYENEEAVDDSQLPKDRFSAERLKGVDSTLKIQPAELGDSAVYLCASSLPGIGNTIYFGEGSWLTVV.

This clone was counted only a few times. The chain is built from TRBV7-9 and TRBJ1-2; 7 nucleotides align to TRBD1. The V gene's germline CDR1 is SEHNR and CDR2 FQNEAQ (reference sequence). CDR3 length equals 15 residues. V was clipped by 5 bases and J by 2 bases; unmatched bases: 8. CDR3 sequence reads: CASSLSTGRNYGYTF. CDR3 DNA sequence: TGTGCCAGCAGCCTCTCGACAGGGCGGAACTATGGCTACACCTTC.

The chain employs TRBV7-2 and TRBJ1-2; 9 bases are shared with TRBD1. Unmatched junction bases numbered 10, after V lost 5 bases and J lost 9 bases. Germline lookup yields CDR1 SGHTA and CDR2 FQGNSA. This CDR3 has 14 residues. The CDR3 DNA reads as TGTGCCAGCAGCCCGGGACAGGGTAGGGTTAGCTACACCTTC. Its protein product is CASSPGQGRVSYTF.

J is TRBJ1-2 and V is TRBV19, with unresolved D. This CDR3 is built from 15 residues. The germline gives CDR1 LNHDA, CDR2 SQIVND (reference sequence). Trimming left V 1 base short and J 3 bases short, with 12 bases between. The CDR3 DNA reads as TGTGCCAGTAGTATAGTTATTCGCAAGCACTATGGCTACACCTTC. Encoded protein: CASSIVIRKHYGYTF.

This clone was picked up a small number of times. The genes are TRBV6-5 and TRBJ1-1; 7 nucleotides agree with TRBD1. Trimming took 5 bases from V and 0 from J; bases not matched to a gene: 3. The CDR3 has 14 amino acids. Germline V lookup: CDR1 MNHEY, CDR2 SVGAGI. CDR3 in DNA: TGTGCCAGCAGTGGGACAGCAATGAACACTGAAGCTTTCTTT. It codes for CASSGTAMNTEAFF.

V and J are TRBV11-3 and TRBJ2-2, with D unresolved. CDR1 is SGHNT and CDR2 is YENEEA in the germline V gene. The CDR3 runs 13 residues. V lost 0 bases to trimming and J lost 6 bases, with 5 bases between them. In nucleotides, the CDR3 is TGTGCCAGCAGCTTAGACTTTGCCGGGGAGCTGTTTTTT. This sequence encodes CASSLDFAGELFF.

This clone was recorded a few times. The chain carries TRBV5-4 and TRBJ2-2; 8 bases match TRBD1. Unmatched junction bases numbered 13, after V lost 5 bases and J lost 7 bases. This CDR3 region has 16 residues. CDR1 is SGHNT and CDR2 is YYREEE in the germline V gene (reference sequence). CDR3 coding DNA: TGTGCCAGCAGTATAAAGACAGGGGTTGGGAACGGGGAGCTGTTTTTT. Its protein product is CASSIKTGVGNGELFF.

The chain combines TRBV18 with TRBJ1-1, with 7 nucleotides matching TRBD1. The CDR3 contains 15 residues. Germline V gene lookup returns CDR1 KGHSH and CDR2 LQKENI. V shed 3 bases and J 0 bases; nucleotides not matched to a gene: 4. Written as DNA, the CDR3 is TGTGCCAGCTCACCCCCGGGACAGCTGAACACTGAAGCTTTCTTT. It codes for CASSPPGQLNTEAFF.

J is TRBJ2-1 and V is TRBV4-2, with D possibly being TRBD2 (5 bases). The CDR3 spans 17 residues. Trimming stripped 0 bases from V and 4 bases from J, with 16 bases between. In germline, CDR1 is LGHNA, CDR2 YNFKEQ. The CDR3: CASSQDGGGRGYNEQFF. The CDR3 nucleotides are TGTGCCAGCAGCCAAGATGGCGGTGGGAGAGGTTACAATGAGCAGTTCTTC.

V gene TRBV9 combines with J gene TRBJ2-3; 13 positions agree with TRBD2. The length of the CDR3 is 16 residues. After removal of 4 bases from V and 6 bases from J, the junction contained 8 bases not matched to a gene. The germline gives CDR1 SGDLS, CDR2 YYNGEE. Here the CDR3 reads CASSPRTSGSRDTQYF. CDR3 bases: TGTGCCAGCAGCCCCCGGACTAGCGGGAGCAGGGATACGCAGTATTTT.

The rearrangement uses TRBV4-3 and TRBJ1-1, with TRBD1 identical over 8 bases. V lost 3 bases to trimming and J lost 7 bases; unmatched junction nucleotides: 13. Germline CDR1 reads LGHNA; CDR2 reads YSLEER. This CDR3 is 16 amino acids long. As DNA, the CDR3 is TGCGCCAGCAGCCAGCTGGTGACAGGGGCGACCTTTGAAGCTTTCTTT. It translates to CASSQLVTGATFEAFF.

The rearrangement uses TRBV19 and TRBJ1-5; TRBD1 might be the D (5 bases). Trimming took 7 bases from V and 8 from J, leaving 21 bases between them. This CDR3 has 15 amino acids. In germline, CDR1 is LNHDA, CDR2 SQIVND (reference sequence). CDR3 sequence (DNA): TGTGCCAGTACAACTTCAGGGAATCCAAGCGAGCCCCAGCATTTT. Protein: CASTTSGNPSEPQHF.

About this clone itself: This same CDR3 is encoded by further DNA sequences in the sample. The rearrangement links TRBV27 to TRBJ2-1, with TRBD2 as a possible D gene (6 bases). The CDR3 covers 15 residues. Trimming removed 2 bases from V and 0 bases from J, with 8 bases in between. The germline V gene encodes CDR1 MNHEY and CDR2 SMNVEV (reference sequence). CDR3 region: CASSLRGSSYNEQFF. CDR3 bases: TGTGCCAGCAGTTTACGGGGGTCCTCCTACAATGAGCAGTTCTTC.

V gene TRBV5-1 combines with J gene TRBJ1-1; TRBD1 agrees at 7 bases. Germline CDR1 and CDR2: SGHRS and YFSETQ. This CDR3 is 14 amino acids long. The V and J ends lost 4 bases and 7 bases, in that order; junction bases with no gene match: 10. DNA of the CDR3: TGCGCCAGCAGCCCCAACAGGGGTCAGGGTGAAGCTTTCTTT. It encodes CASSPNRGQGEAFF. Looking up the rest from reference TRBV5-1 and TRBJ1-1 gives the full variable domain: KAGVTQTPRYLIKTRGQQVTLSCSPISGHRSVSWYQQTPGQGLQFLFEYFSETQRNKGNFPGRFSGRQFSNSRSEMNVSTLELGDSALYLCASSPNRGQGEAFFGQGTRLTVV.

The sample holds one count of this clone. CDR3 sequence: CASSIQLEEQFF. The CDR3 DNA follows: TGTGCCAGCAGCATCCAACTAGAGGAGCAGTTCTTC. The gene calls are TRBV11-3 and TRBJ2-1; D perhaps matches TRBD2 (5 bases). V lost 5 bases to trimming and J lost 10 bases, with 12 bases between them. Germline V gives CDR1 SGHNT, CDR2 YENEEA. CDR3 length equals 12 residues.

V usage is TRBV10-3 and J usage is TRBJ1-2; 8 nucleotides line up with TRBD1. The V segment lost 3 bases and the J segment 2 bases; nucleotides outside the gene matches: 5. CDR1 is ENHRY and CDR2 is SYGVKD in the germline V gene. The CDR3 contains 15 residues. CDR3 nucleotides: TGTGCCATCAGTGAATTGGACAGGGTAAACTATGGCTACACCTTC. This gives the protein CAISELDRVNYGYTF.

V usage is TRBV5-1 and J usage is TRBJ1-3, with D maybe TRBD1 (6 bases). Germline V lookup: CDR1 SGHRS, CDR2 YFSETQ. This CDR3 region has 16 residues. V was pared by 9 bases and J by 0 bases, with 19 bases between. The CDR3 reads CAMGAGAHSSGNTIYF. Here the CDR3 DNA reads TGCGCCATGGGGGCAGGGGCGCATAGCTCTGGAAACACCATATATTTT.

This rearrangement joins TRBV5-6 to TRBJ2-5, with 10 bases that match TRBD1. The junction had 10 bases not matched to a gene; V was cut back by 4 bases and J by 4 bases. The CDR3 has 16 amino acids. The germline V gene has CDR1 SGHDT and CDR2 YYEEEE. In nucleotides, the CDR3 is TGTGCCAGCAGCACCGGGACAGGGGTTTTCTTAGAGACCCAGTACTTC. Its protein is CASSTGTGVFLETQYF.

The chain employs TRBV7-2 and TRBJ2-4, with D uncertain. CDR3 length equals 14 residues. Germline V CDR1 and CDR2: SGHTA, FQGNSA. The ends were cut back, 1 base at V and 6 bases at J, with 10 bases in the middle. The CDR3: CASSLVADGNIQYF. Here the CDR3 DNA reads TGTGCCAGCAGCTTAGTGGCGGATGGAAACATTCAGTACTTC.

V and J are TRBV5-1 and TRBJ2-3, with 15 bases fitting TRBD2. The CDR3 covers 17 residues. From germline, CDR1 is SGHRS and CDR2 YFSETQ. Trimming cost V 4 bases and J 4 bases; bases outside gene matches: 7. The chain's CDR3 is CASSPRTSGGAPDTQYF. The CDR3 coding sequence is TGCGCCAGCAGCCCTCGGACTAGCGGGGGGGCCCCAGATACGCAGTATTTT.

V usage is TRBV14 and J usage is TRBJ1-2; D not resolved. CDR3 length: 13 amino acids. Germline CDR1 is SGHDN and CDR2 is FVKESK. V shed 4 bases and J shed 4 bases, with 10 bases lying between them. As DNA, the CDR3 is TGTGCCAGCAGCCGGGCGAACCTCTATGGCTACACCTTC. The encoded protein is CASSRANLYGYTF. The full variable domain, in which reference TRBV14 and TRBJ1-2 provide the parts outside the CDR3, is EAGVTQFPSHSVIEKGQTVTLRCDPISGHDNLYWYRRVMGKEIKFLLHFVKESKQDESGMPNNRFLAERTGGTYSTLKVQPAELEDSGVYFCASSRANLYGYTFGSGTRLTVV.

The rearrangement joins TRBV11-2 to TRBJ2-5; 9 positions match TRBD1. The CDR3 spans 16 residues. The germline V gene has CDR1 SGHAT and CDR2 FQNNGV. The J segment lost 3 bases and the V segment lost 3 bases, leaving 8 bases of the junction unmatched. The CDR3 spells CASSFLTGGLEETQYF. The CDR3 region has the DNA TGTGCCAGCAGCTTTCTAACAGGGGGCTTGGAAGAGACCCAGTACTTC.

The CDR3 DNA reads as TGTGCCAGCAGCGGAACTAGCGGGAGCTTCGGCACAGATACGCAGTATTTT. Its protein is CASSGTSGSFGTDTQYF. The V call is TRBV2, the J call TRBJ2-3, with 11 bases identical to TRBD2. The CDR3 consists of 17 residues. From germline, CDR1 is SNHLY and CDR2 FYNNEI. J lost 1 base, V lost 6 bases, and 9 bases had no gene match.

On this clone: Other DNA sequences from this sample encode an identical CDR3 as well. V usage is TRBV10-3 and J usage is TRBJ1-5; perhaps TRBD1 as D (5 bases). The CDR3 runs 14 residues. Between the trimmed V and J ends, which lost 7 bases and 6 bases, there was a span of 16 bases. The germline gives CDR1 ENHRY, CDR2 SYGVKD. The CDR3 DNA sequence: TGTGCCATCAACCGGGGGGGGGAAGGTCAGCCCCAGCATTTT. Its protein is CAINRGGEGQPQHF.

This chain links TRBV6-1 with TRBJ1-2; no reliable D call. V dropped 2 bases and J dropped 10 bases, with 14 bases sitting between them. The CDR3 spans 13 residues. Germline CDR1 MNHNS, CDR2 SASEGT. CDR3 loop: CASSESGPPAYTF. The CDR3 coding sequence is TGTGCCAGCAGTGAATCTGGGCCCCCCGCCTACACCTTC.